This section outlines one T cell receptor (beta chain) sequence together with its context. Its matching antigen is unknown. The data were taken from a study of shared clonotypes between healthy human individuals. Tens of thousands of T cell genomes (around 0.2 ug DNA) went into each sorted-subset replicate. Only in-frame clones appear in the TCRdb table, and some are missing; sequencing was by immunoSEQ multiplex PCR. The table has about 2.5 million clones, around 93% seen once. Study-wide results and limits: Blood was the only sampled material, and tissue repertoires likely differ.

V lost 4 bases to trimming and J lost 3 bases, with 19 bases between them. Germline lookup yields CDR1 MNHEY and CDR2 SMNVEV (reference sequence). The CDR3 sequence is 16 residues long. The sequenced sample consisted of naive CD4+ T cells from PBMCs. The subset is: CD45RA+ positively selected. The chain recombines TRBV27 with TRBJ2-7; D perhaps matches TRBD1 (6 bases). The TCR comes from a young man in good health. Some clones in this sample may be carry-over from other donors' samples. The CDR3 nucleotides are TGTGCCAGCAGTTCAATCATCCGGGACAAGGACTACGAGCAGTACTTC. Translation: CASSSIIRDKDYEQYF.